This T cell receptor beta chain was observed in a study of T cell responses to AZD1222 COVID-19 vaccine. The J segment lost 14 bases and the V segment lost 4 bases, leaving 10 bases of the junction unmatched. CDR1 is SEHNR, CDR2 FQNEAQ, per germline (reference sequence). The CDR3 is 13 amino acids. Regarding this clone: Antigen: not known.

Clones were sequenced by immunoSEQ multiplex PCR, and TCRdb holds only the in-frame ones, with some missing. The data hold some 150,000 clones, with roughly 94% observed a single time. Study observations and caveats: Among AZD1222 vaccinees, only five or six were seropositive at baseline. Spike-wide coverage was observed for vaccine-associated CD4 TCRs, with dominant responses at 160-218 and 743-854. Donors were chiefly white British, with a greater number of females, and clonal diversity was perhaps underestimated. Spike-specific TCR breadth and depth grew following two AZD1222 doses.

The rearrangement links TRBV7-9 to TRBJ1-1; 10 bases align to TRBD1. The sample was peripheral blood, taken on day 0 of AZD1222 vaccination. The receptor's source is an adult in good health. CDR3 in DNA: TGTGCCAGCAGCTACCCGACAGGGGGCTGGCGATTCTTT. This codes for CASSYPTGGWRFF.